This TCR beta chain emerged from a study of T cell repertoires in cytomegalovirus infection. Background on the study: Shared public TCR beta signatures pointed to both CMV infection and a matching HLA type.

This clonotype was seen many times. No antigen is known for it. TCRdb re-called the reads through MiXCR, storing one row per CDR3 protein. The top ten clones hold 7.5% to 10% of a sample with about 260,000 distinct CDR3 sequences, 12% to 15% of them seen once. Germline V gene data show CDR1 as DFQATT and CDR2 as SNEGSKA (reference sequence). CDR3 size: 15 residues. Trimming took off 5 bases at V and 3 bases at J, with 17 bases between the two ends. Study observations and caveats: Based on cumulative public TCR beta family frequency, carriers of CMV plus the relevant HLA were identified. The study found HLA-C-restricted CMV-specific TCR beta clonotypes dominating the ex vivo response.

This rearrangement joins TRBV20-1 to TRBJ1-5, with D perhaps TRBD1 (5 bases). The sequence derives from a human donor in good health (CMV status not recorded). Some clones in this sample may be carry-over from other donors' samples. The sequenced sample consisted of PBMCs. In nucleotides, the CDR3 is TGCAGTGCTTTCCTCGGCTTGGGGGACAATCAGCCCCAGCATTTT. This translates into CSAFLGLGDNQPQHF.